The source of this T cell receptor (beta chain) is a study of blood T cell repertoires in COVID-19. Turning to the study itself: Samples came from the United States, Italy and Spain, spanning acute and convalescent COVID-19. In each case, the material was cDNA or gDNA derived from T cells, B-cell-depleted T cells, or PBMCs.

The germline V gene encodes CDR1 LGHNA and CDR2 YNFKEQ. The CDR3 covers 15 residues. Trimming left V 3 bases short and J 2 bases short, with 11 bases between. Per the original methods: Reference gene primer amplification gave nucleated cell count estimates. Produced via immunoSEQ multiplex PCR; TCRdb's table is partial and in-frame only. D and trimming come from the DNA, and the V and J calls and clone size come from that table. This sample has tens of thousands of clones, with roughly nine tenths found just once. The sequence was obtained from a human donor in a cohort sampled during active COVID-19. The sequenced material came from peripheral blood. This rearrangement joins TRBV4-2 to TRBJ1-3; D unresolved. CDR3 coding DNA: TGTGCCAGCAGCCAGGAGGGTACAACTGGAAACACCATATATTTT. Its protein product is CASSQEGTTGNTIYF.